The clone carrying this T cell receptor (beta chain) showed up just a few times. Its target is not known. Assayed TCR templates numbered roughly 100,000 for each sample. Using immunoSEQ multiplex PCR, the repertoire was profiled, and TCRdb retains in-frame clones only, with some absent. The sample has about 100,000 clones, approximately 92% seen once. These data originate in a study of siplizumab effects on memory and regulatory T cells. Overall study results and limits: Roughly 75-97% of proliferating CD4+ or CD8+ clones lacked an assignable naive or memory phenotype.

Losses at the gene ends were 7 bases for V and 4 bases for J; bases not matched to a gene: 7. Germline CDR1 LNHDA, CDR2 SQIVND (reference sequence). This CDR3 region has 14 residues. The chain links TRBV19 to TRBJ1-2; 9 nucleotides agree with TRBD1. The TCR was taken from a human donor in good health. Sequencing was done on a sample of CD4+ T cells sorted from blood. Here the CDR3 DNA reads TGTGCCAGTATTCTGGGACAGGGATCCTATGGCTACACCTTC. Translated: CASILGQGSYGYTF. Looking up the rest from reference TRBV19 and TRBJ1-2 gives the full variable domain: DGGITQSPKYLFRKEGQNVTLSCEQNLNHDAMYWYRQDPGQGLRLIYYSQIVNDFQKGDIAEGYSVSREKKESFPLTVTSAQKNPTAFYLCASILGQGSYGYTFGSGTRLTVV.